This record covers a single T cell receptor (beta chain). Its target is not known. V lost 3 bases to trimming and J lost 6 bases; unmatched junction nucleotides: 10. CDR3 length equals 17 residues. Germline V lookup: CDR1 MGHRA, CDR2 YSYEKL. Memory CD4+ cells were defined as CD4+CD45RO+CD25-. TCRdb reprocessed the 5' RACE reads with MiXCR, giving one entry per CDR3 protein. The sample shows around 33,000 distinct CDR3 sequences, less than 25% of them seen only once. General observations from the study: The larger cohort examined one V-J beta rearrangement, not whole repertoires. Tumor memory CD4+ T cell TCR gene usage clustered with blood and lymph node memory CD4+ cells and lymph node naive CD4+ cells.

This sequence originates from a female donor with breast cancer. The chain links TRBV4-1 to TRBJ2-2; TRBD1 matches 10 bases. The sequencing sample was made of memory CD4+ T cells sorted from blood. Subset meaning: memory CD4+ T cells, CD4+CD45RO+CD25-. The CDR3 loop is CASSHQSGTGEAGELFF. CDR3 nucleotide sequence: TGCGCCAGCAGCCACCAATCCGGGACAGGGGAGGCCGGGGAGCTGTTTTTT.